The subject of this entry is one T cell receptor beta chain. This clone's antigen is unknown. It has no much larger one-base neighbor in the sample; base qualities were not kept. The sample originates from a study of shared clonotypes between healthy human individuals (dated by TCRdb to between 2020 and 2021). General notes on the study: A few men and a couple of women, aged 18 to 49 years, made up the cohort. For each donor, three plates each were used for CD4 naive and CD4 memory, two plates were used for CD8 naive, and one plate was used for CD8 memory. To estimate repertoire size and how much clonotypes are shared between individuals, the study performed deep sequencing of blood TCR repertoires from roughly five healthy adults. Libraries were prepared and TCR repertoires were sequenced by different laboratories using diverse techniques, in order to increase sequencing depth and limit assay-specific biases. Each donor's leukapheresis produced roughly between roughly 0.9 and 9 billion PBMCs. Study-wide conclusions, independent of this receptor: Because the study included a small number of donors, the genetic and exposure-history diversity represented was limited. Sampling was restricted to blood, and TCR repertoires in tissues likely differ from the TCR repertoires found in blood. Pairwise subsampling led to the expectation that sequencing depth would affect the degree of clonotype sharing among donors. When four donors were compared, the shared fraction of clonotypes was about 5% for naive CD4, around 4% for naive CD8, 2% to 2.5% for memory CD4, and 0.4% for memory CD8. Clonotypes shared by all four sorted-subset donors showed higher generation probabilities than non-shared clonotypes. Incomplete sequencing was indicated by rarefaction of sorted-subset datasets, despite the large sequencing depth. Estimated clonotype richness was generally larger for naive than for memory subsets.

Reading from cysteine to phenylalanine, the CDR3 counts 14 amino acids. Just CDR3 DNA is preserved here, 42 bases in frame from base 1. Based on the germline V gene (reference sequence), the CDR1 and CDR2 sequences are MNHEY and SMNVEV. V is clipped by 3 bases and J by 5 bases, and the sequence between their germline boundaries is 14 bases long. Healthy HIV-negative adults with no recently reported acute infections or vaccinations were included as donors. Every donor was a Caucasian adult residing in Nashville, Tennessee, USA. Magnetic negative selection was used to enrich CD4+ T cells, after which naive cells were positively selected on CD45RA and the negative fraction became the memory subset. After blood collection by leukapheresis, PBMCs were isolated using Ficoll-Histopaque density gradient centrifugation and then cryopreserved in the vapor phase of liquid nitrogen. Analytical flow cytometry was used to check the purity and quantity of each magnetically sorted T cell population. Genomic DNA was isolated from each sorted fraction and quantified by UV absorbance on a Nanodrop 2000c.

Using the deep immunoSEQ assay, multiplex PCR amplified TCR CDR3 regions from genomic DNA. For each cell subset, the extracted genomic DNA was distributed evenly across all wells of several immunoSEQ 96-well plates, and each plate served as one replicate. For sorted subsets, roughly 200 ng genomic DNA, equal to tens of thousands of T cell genomes, was loaded into each replicate PCR. Purified libraries were measured with a Qubit 3.0 fluorometer, size-checked on a Bioanalyzer 2100, and measured again with the KAPA Library Quantification kit. Every immunoSEQ 96-well plate was sequenced on a dedicated single-read 150-cycle Illumina NextSeq 550 flow cell. The published analysis was carried out like this. Because only junctional sequences without quality scores were contained in the immunoSEQ output, filtering matching that applied to full-length reads could not be performed. To assign V/J genes and CDR3, sequences were annotated using PyIR, a Python wrapper for IgBLAST v1.9, with IMGT germline references. Any read was removed if the V/J assignment was weak (E-value above 1e-6), the CDR3 was missing, or the read contained stop codons, out-of-frame junctions, or ambiguous translated residues. V3J clonotypes were defined by identical inferred V gene, J gene, and CDR3 amino acid sequence. To compute the percentage overlap between repertoires, the number of shared unique clonotypes was divided by the size of the smaller repertoire. Richness of each repertoire was evaluated using RTK rarefaction, the Chao1 estimator, and Recon v2.1 estimates of unobserved clonotypes. Generation probabilities were computed with OLGA for all TCRbeta clonotypes obtained by the gDNA method from a few donors. This immuneACCESS table, as held by TCRdb, lists in-frame sequences with V and J called but not all clones. Of the missing ones, under half trace to an unresolved V gene in checked studies; the others have no known cause. V, J and clone size reflect that table, while D and trimming were determined from the DNA. The sample table lists about 1.5 million clones, 95% to 99% of them with a count of one. The leading ten clones occupy around 0.47% of the sample.

The receptor was derived from a man aged 25-45 years in good health. Sequences were obtained from naive CD4+ T cells sorted from blood. Sample cell subset or site, as interpreted from the label and publication: CD45RA+ positively selected. In this chain, TRBV27 is recombined with TRBJ2-7; the D region may be TRBD1 or TRBD2, each matching 6 bases equally. The CDR3 protein: CASSFGGIIDEQYF. The bases are TGTGCCAGCAGTTTCGGGGGCATCATCGACGAGCAGTACTTC.